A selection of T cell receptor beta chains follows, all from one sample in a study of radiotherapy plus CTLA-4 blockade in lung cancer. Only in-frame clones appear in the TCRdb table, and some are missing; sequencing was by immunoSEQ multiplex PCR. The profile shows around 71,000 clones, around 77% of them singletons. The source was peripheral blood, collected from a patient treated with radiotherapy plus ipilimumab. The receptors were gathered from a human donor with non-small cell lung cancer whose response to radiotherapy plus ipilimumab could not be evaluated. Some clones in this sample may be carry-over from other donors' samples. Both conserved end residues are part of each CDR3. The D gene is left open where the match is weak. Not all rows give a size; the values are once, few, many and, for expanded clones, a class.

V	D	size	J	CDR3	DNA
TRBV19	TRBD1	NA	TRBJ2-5	CASSIGYRGETQYF	TGTGCCAGTAGTATAGGGTACAGGGGAGAGACCCAGTACTTC
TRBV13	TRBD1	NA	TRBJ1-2	CASSLPGQGFYGYTF	TGTGCCAGCAGCTTACCCGGACAGGGTTTTTATGGCTACACCTTC
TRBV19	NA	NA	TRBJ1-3	CASSISGGSGNTIYF	TGTGCCAGTAGTATAAGCGGAGGAAGCGGAAACACCATATATTTT
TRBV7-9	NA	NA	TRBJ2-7	CATDGGEGEQYF	TGTGCCACTGACGGAGGCGAGGGCGAGCAGTACTTC
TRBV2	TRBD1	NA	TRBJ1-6	CASTGQGAQSPLHF	TGTGCCAGCACTGGACAGGGGGCTCAATCACCCCTCCACTTT
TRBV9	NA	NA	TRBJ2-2	CASSVHPPGSTGELFF	TGTGCCAGCAGCGTACACCCCCCTGGGAGCACCGGGGAGCTGTTTTTT
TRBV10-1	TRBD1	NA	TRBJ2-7	CASRTSTGGREQYF	TGCGCCAGCAGAACCTCGACAGGGGGCCGCGAGCAGTACTTC
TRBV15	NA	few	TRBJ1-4	CATSSWVEEKLFF	TGTGCCACCAGCAGTTGGGTGGAGGAAAAACTGTTTTTT
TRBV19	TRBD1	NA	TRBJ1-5	CASAGQGGIHQPQHF	TGTGCCTCCGCGGGACAGGGAGGAATTCATCAGCCCCAGCATTTT
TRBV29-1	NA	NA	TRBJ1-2	CSAWFSWVDGYTF	TGCAGCGCCTGGTTTAGCTGGGTTGACGGCTACACCTTC
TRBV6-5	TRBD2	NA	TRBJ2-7	CASSLTTSVQGEQYF	TGTGCCAGCAGTCTCACGACTAGCGTGCAGGGCGAGCAGTACTTC
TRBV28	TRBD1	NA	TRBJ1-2	CASSFIGQAGFGYTF	TGTGCCAGCAGTTTTATCGGACAGGCGGGTTTTGGCTACACCTTC
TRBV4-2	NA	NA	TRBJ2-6	CASSQEVRAGANVLTF	TGTGCCAGCAGCCAAGAGGTCAGGGCTGGGGCCAACGTCCTGACTTTC
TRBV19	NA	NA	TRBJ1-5	CASNRGDIGHNQPQHF	TGTGCCAGTAATCGGGGGGACATCGGACACAATCAGCCCCAGCATTTT
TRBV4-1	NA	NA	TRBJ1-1	CASSQGWQGNTEAFF	TGCGCCAGCAGCCAAGGATGGCAGGGAAACACTGAAGCTTTCTTT
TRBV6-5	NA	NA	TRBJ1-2	CASSYSGRALGYTF	TGTGCCAGCAGTTACTCGGGCAGGGCACTGGGCTACACCTTC
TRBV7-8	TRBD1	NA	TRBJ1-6	CASSLVADRRGSPLHF	TGTGCCAGCAGCTTAGTGGCGGACAGGAGGGGCTCACCCCTCCACTTT
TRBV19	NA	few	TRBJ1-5	CASSIRGGNQPQHF	TGTGCCAGTAGTATACGGGGGGGGAATCAGCCCCAGCATTTT
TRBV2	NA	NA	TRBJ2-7	CASSEVGRGGYEQYF	TGTGCCAGCAGTGAAGTCGGCAGGGGCGGCTACGAGCAGTACTTC
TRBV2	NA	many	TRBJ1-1	CASSSDNTEAFF	TGTGCCAGCAGTTCAGATAACACTGAAGCTTTCTTT
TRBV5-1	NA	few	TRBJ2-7	CASSLEGRSDEQYF	TGCGCCAGCAGCTTGGAGGGGAGGTCGGACGAGCAGTACTTC
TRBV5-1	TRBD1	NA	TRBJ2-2	CASSMDRGVNTGELFF	TGCGCCAGCAGCATGGACAGGGGTGTGAACACCGGGGAGCTGTTTTTT
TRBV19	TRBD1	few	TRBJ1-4	CASRADRASTGEKLFF	TGTGCCAGTAGGGCCGACAGGGCATCGACAGGCGAAAAACTGTTTTTT
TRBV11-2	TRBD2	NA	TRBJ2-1	CASSSPRSGGWDEQFF	TGTGCCAGCAGCTCACCTCGCAGCGGGGGTTGGGATGAGCAGTTCTTC
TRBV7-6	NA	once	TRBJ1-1	CASSLAGEGWKAFF	TGTGCCAGCAGCTTAGCGGGGGAGGGATGGAAAGCTTTCTTT
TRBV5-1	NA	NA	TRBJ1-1	CASSLAQNTEAFF	TGCGCCAGCAGCTTGGCACAGAACACTGAAGCTTTCTTT
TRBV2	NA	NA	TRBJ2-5	CASSGEGSGETQYF	TGTGCCAGCAGTGGTGAAGGGAGTGGAGAGACCCAGTACTTC
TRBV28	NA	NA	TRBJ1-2	CASSDRDYGYTF	TGTGCCAGCAGTGACAGAGACTATGGCTACACCTTC
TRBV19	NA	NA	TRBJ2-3	CASTTGVVSTDTQYF	TGTGCCAGTACCACGGGGGTGGTTAGCACAGATACGCAGTATTTT
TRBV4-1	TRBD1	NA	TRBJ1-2	CASSQGPTGHNYGYTF	TGCGCCAGCAGCCAAGGACCGACAGGGCATAACTATGGCTACACCTTC
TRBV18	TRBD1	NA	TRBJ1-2	CASSTGTGEERGYTF	TGTGCCAGCTCGACAGGGACAGGGGAGGAACGAGGCTACACCTTC
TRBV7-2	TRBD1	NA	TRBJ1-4	CASSVTSGQGGEKLFF	TGTGCCAGCAGCGTAACCTCGGGACAGGGAGGTGAAAAACTGTTTTTT
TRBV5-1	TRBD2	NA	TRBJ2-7	CASAPGLAGGTPYEQYF	TGCGCCAGCGCCCCGGGGCTAGCGGGGGGCACACCCTACGAGCAGTACTTC
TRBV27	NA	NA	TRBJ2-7	CASSLWPGNSEQYF	TGTGCCAGCAGTTTATGGCCAGGGAATAGCGAGCAGTACTTC
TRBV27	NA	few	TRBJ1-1	CASSLSGGNTEAFF	TGTGCCAGCAGTTTATCCGGGGGAAACACTGAAGCTTTCTTT
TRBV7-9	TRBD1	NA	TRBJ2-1	CASSHNRGRFANEQFF	TGTGCCAGCAGTCATAACAGGGGGCGATTCGCTAATGAGCAGTTCTTC
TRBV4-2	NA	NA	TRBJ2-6	CASSQEDSLSGANVLTF	TGTGCCAGCAGCCAAGAGGACAGCCTCTCTGGGGCCAACGTCCTGACTTTC
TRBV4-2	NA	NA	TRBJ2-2	CASSQVAIPNTGELFF	TGTGCCAGCAGCCAAGTAGCAATACCCAACACCGGGGAGCTGTTTTTT
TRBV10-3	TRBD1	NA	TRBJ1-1	CAISRATGVNTEAFF	TGTGCCATCAGCCGAGCGACAGGGGTGAACACTGAAGCTTTCTTT
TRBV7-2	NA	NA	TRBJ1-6	CASSLGSVMGPNSPLHF	TGTGCCAGCAGCTTAGGTTCCGTGATGGGCCCTAATTCACCCCTCCACTTT
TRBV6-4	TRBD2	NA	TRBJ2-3	CASSDSSRVAGDTDTQYF	TGTGCCAGCAGTGACTCGAGTCGGGTAGCGGGGGACACAGATACGCAGTATTTT
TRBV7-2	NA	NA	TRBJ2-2	CASSLIPGYRPDTGELFF	TGTGCCAGCAGCTTAATTCCAGGGTATAGACCAGACACCGGGGAGCTGTTTTTT
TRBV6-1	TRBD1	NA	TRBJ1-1	CASRSRGLWTEAFF	TGTGCCAGCAGATCTAGGGGGCTATGGACTGAAGCTTTCTTT
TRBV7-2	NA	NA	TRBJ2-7	CASSLAAGGTYEQYF	TGTGCCAGCAGCTTAGCGGCCGGAGGTACCTACGAGCAGTACTTC
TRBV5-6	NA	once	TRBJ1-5	CASSLAGEQPQHF	TGTGCCAGCAGCTTGGCGGGTGAGCAGCCCCAGCATTTT